These 31 T cell receptor beta chains share one sample of origin, sequenced in a study of blood T cell repertoires in COVID-19 (dated by TCRdb to between 2020 and 2021). The library was generated by the immunoSEQ multiplex PCR assay. TCRdb mirrors the immuneACCESS table, restricted to in-frame sequences. Some clones are absent from its copies; in checked studies, under half trace to an unresolved V gene, and the reason for the others is unknown. The sample profile shows 250,000 to 350,000 clones; around 84% of them were found once. The ten largest clones add up to over 1.1% of the sample. The sequenced material came from peripheral blood. These receptor sequences come from a human donor with COVID-19, enrolled during active disease. The donor label of this sample is uncertain.

The rearrangement joins TRBV19 to TRBJ2-1, with 8 bases aligning to TRBD1. CDR1 LNHDA and CDR2 SQIVND come from the germline V gene (reference sequence). The trim removed 6 bases at V and 6 bases at J, leaving 7 bases unmatched. This CDR3 region has 14 residues. The CDR3 DNA is TGTGCCAGTAGCCCGGACAGGGAGCGCAATGAGCAGTTCTTC. Amino acids: CASSPDRERNEQFF.

The V gene is TRBV4-3, the J gene TRBJ1-2; 7 bases match TRBD1. This CDR3 has 15 amino acids. With V trimmed by 3 bases and J by 5 bases, 9 bases remained unmatched. In germline, CDR1 is LGHNA, CDR2 YSLEER. The DNA of the CDR3 is TGCGCCAGCAGCCACGCAATGGGACAGCGTTATGGCTACACCTTC. Translated, it gives CASSHAMGQRYGYTF.

The chain carries TRBV30 and TRBJ1-3; D is perhaps TRBD1 (6 bases). Per the germline V gene, CDR1 is GTSNPN and CDR2 is SVGIG (reference sequence). The CDR3 runs 13 residues. Trimming took 7 bases from V and 3 from J, leaving 13 bases between them. CDR3 DNA sequence: TGTGCCTACGGGAGGGGGGATGGAAACACCATATATTTT. It translates to CAYGRGDGNTIYF.

V is TRBV2 and J is TRBJ2-7; 8 nucleotides align to TRBD2. The CDR3 spans 15 residues. V shed 7 bases, J shed 6 bases, and the junction held 14 bases outside the gene matches. Germline V gene sequence: CDR1 SNHLY, CDR2 FYNNEI. As DNA, the CDR3 is TGTGCCAGCATTGGAGGGAGCGGGAGTCGGGGCGAGCAGTACTTC. This gives the protein CASIGGSGSRGEQYF.

The chain couples TRBV7-2 to TRBJ1-2; the match to TRBD1 covers 7 bases. The J segment lost 2 bases and the V segment lost 5 bases, leaving 8 bases of the junction unmatched. The V gene's germline CDR1 is SGHTA and CDR2 FQGNSA. This CDR3 is built from 15 residues. The chain's CDR3 is CASSERPGGNYGYTF. DNA for the CDR3: TGTGCCAGCAGCGAGAGGCCAGGGGGGAACTATGGCTACACCTTC.

V is TRBV5-1 and J is TRBJ2-7; 9 nucleotides align to TRBD1. This CDR3 spans 13 amino acids. The V segment lost 7 bases and the J segment 3 bases; nucleotides outside the gene matches: 5. Per the germline V gene, CDR1 is SGHRS and CDR2 is YFSETQ. The CDR3 reads CASAGTGNYEQYF. The CDR3, as DNA: TGCGCCAGCGCCGGGACAGGGAACTACGAGCAGTACTTC.

CDR3 in amino acids: CASSLVQREPNEQYF. The DNA for the CDR3 is TGTGCCAGCAGCTTAGTTCAGCGGGAGCCCAACGAGCAGTACTTC. V usage is TRBV7-9 and J usage is TRBJ2-7; TRBD2 aligns across 8 bases. J was trimmed by 5 bases and V by 1 base; bases with no gene match: 7. This CDR3 spans 15 amino acids. Germline CDR1 and CDR2: SEHNR and FQNEAQ (reference sequence).

The count of this clone is one. The chain couples TRBV6-2 or TRBV6-3 to TRBJ1-6; 9 nucleotides agree with TRBD1. Germline V gene data show CDR1 as MNHEY and CDR2 as SVGEGT. This CDR3 has 16 residues. After removal of 4 bases from V and 9 bases from J, the junction contained 10 bases not matched to a gene. In DNA form, the CDR3 reads TGTGCCAGCAGTTCTCCTTTGACAGGGGGATCTTCACCCCTCCACTTT. This codes for CASSSPLTGGSSPLHF.

This chain connects TRBV6-2 or TRBV6-3 to TRBJ2-3; 11 bases are a match to TRBD2. The CDR3 totals 16 residues. Looked up from germline, CDR1 is MNHEY and CDR2 is SVGEGT. J lost 5 bases, V lost 4 bases, and 8 bases had no gene match. The CDR3 DNA follows: TGTGCCAGCAGTTCGCGACTAGCGGGAATCAAAGATACGCAGTATTTT. It encodes CASSSRLAGIKDTQYF.

This clone occurred once. V usage is TRBV30 and J usage is TRBJ2-1; 12 nucleotides agree with TRBD2. V gave up 8 bases and J gave up 7 bases; unmatched junction bases: 9. The CDR3 extends over 14 amino acids. Germline V gene lookup returns CDR1 GTSNPN and CDR2 SVGIG (reference sequence). CDR3 loop: CAHQTSGSKNEQFF. Here the CDR3 DNA reads TGTGCCCACCAGACTAGCGGGAGTAAAAATGAGCAGTTCTTC.

This clone was found once. This rearrangement joins TRBV6-5 to TRBJ1-1; no clear D. Trimming took off 2 bases at V and 8 bases at J, with 12 bases between the two ends. The V gene's germline CDR1 is MNHEY and CDR2 SVGAGI. CDR3 size: 13 residues. CDR3 sequence: CASSYGRGIEAFF. The CDR3 nucleotides read TGTGCCAGCAGTTACGGGCGGGGTATAGAAGCTTTCTTT.

Many counts were recorded for this clone. The chain links TRBV7-9 to TRBJ1-3; D gene ambiguous. Per germline, CDR1 SEHNR and CDR2 FQNEAQ (reference sequence). Trimming cost V 1 base and J 2 bases, with 6 bases left between them. The CDR3 length is 14 residues. CDR3 loop: CASSLDSTGNTIYF. The CDR3 DNA sequence: TGTGCCAGCAGCTTAGACAGTACTGGAAACACCATATATTTT. Using reference TRBV7-9 and TRBJ1-3 for the parts outside the CDR3, the full variable domain is DTGVSQNPRHKITKRGQNVTFRCDPISEHNRLYWYRQTLGQGPEFLTYFQNEAQLEKSRLLSDRFSAERPKGSFSTLEIQRTEQGDSAMYLCASSLDSTGNTIYFGEGSWLTVV.

The rearrangement joins TRBV5-1 to TRBJ1-6, with a tentative D call TRBD1 (6 bases). Germline V gene sequence: CDR1 SGHRS, CDR2 YFSETQ. The V and J ends lost 4 bases and 10 bases respectively, with 18 bases between them. The CDR3 consists of 15 residues. CDR3 DNA: TGCGCCAGCAGCCTGCGGACAGAGAGTGGATCACCCCTCCACTTT. Translated, it gives CASSLRTESGSPLHF.

As concerns this clone: The same CDR3 arises from other DNA sequences in this sample as well. The V and J genes are TRBV10-3 and TRBJ2-7; 7 nucleotides agree with TRBD1. CDR1 is ENHRY and CDR2 is SYGVKD in the germline V gene. This CDR3 has 12 residues. Trimming at V came to 6 bases and at J to 3 bases, leaving 2 bases not matched to a gene. CDR3 bases: TGTGCCATCAGCCGGGACAGCTACGAGCAGTACTTC. This translates into CAISRDSYEQYF.

The genes are TRBV28 and TRBJ2-1, with 8 bases that match TRBD2. There are 12 residues in the CDR3. J lost 12 bases, V lost 3 bases, and 4 bases had no gene match. Germline-derived CDR1 and CDR2 are MDHEN and SYDVKM. Written as DNA, the CDR3 is TGTGCCAGCAGTTTTAGCGGGACTTTGCAGTTCTTC. It is translated as CASSFSGTLQFF.

The sample holds a few counts of this clone. This rearrangement joins TRBV27 to TRBJ2-7; 11 nucleotides match TRBD1. Germline V gene lookup returns CDR1 MNHEY and CDR2 SMNVEV (reference sequence). This CDR3 is 14 amino acids long. Losses at the gene ends were 3 bases for V and 6 bases for J; bases not matched to a gene: 4. This CDR3 is CASSFSGTGGEQYF. In DNA form, the CDR3 reads TGTGCCAGCAGTTTCTCGGGGACAGGGGGCGAGCAGTACTTC.

The V gene is TRBV7-2, the J gene TRBJ1-1; D gene uncertain. V dropped 2 bases and J dropped 1 base, with 11 bases sitting between them. The CDR3 is 15 amino acids. Per the germline V gene, CDR1 is SGHTA and CDR2 is FQGNSA. The CDR3 here is CASSLSGAPNTEAFF. The CDR3 coding sequence is TGTGCCAGCAGCTTAAGTGGAGCGCCGAACACTGAAGCTTTCTTT.

The V call is TRBV29-1, the J call TRBJ1-2, with D unclear. The CDR3 has 12 residues. The germline V and J ends were trimmed by 3 bases and 7 bases, with 12 bases remaining between them. Germline assignment: CDR1 SQVTM and CDR2 ANQGSEA. CDR3: CSVDLRVSGYTF. The CDR3 nucleotides are TGCAGCGTTGATCTGAGGGTCAGTGGCTACACCTTC. The full variable domain, its missing parts supplied by reference TRBV29-1 and TRBJ1-2, is SAVISQKPSRDICQRGTSLTIQCQVDSQVTMMFWYRQQPGQSLTLIATANQGSEATYESGFVIDKFPISRPNLTFSTLTVSNMSPEDSSIYLCSVDLRVSGYTFGSGTRLTVV.

The rearrangement uses TRBV4-1 and TRBJ2-3; D ambiguous. The germline V gene encodes CDR1 MGHRA and CDR2 YSYEKL. This CDR3 has 15 residues. V lost 0 bases, J lost 2 bases, and 9 bases lay in between. As DNA, the CDR3 is TGCGCCAGCAGCCAAGACTTAGCCCACACAGATACGCAGTATTTT. Encoded protein: CASSQDLAHTDTQYF.

The chain couples TRBV21-1 to TRBJ1-5; TRBD1 is taken as the D call from the table, unchecked against the DNA. TRBV21-1 has pseudogene status. The CDR3 is 16 residues long. The CDR3 DNA follows: TGTGCCAGCAGCAAGACTGGGCGCTCCAGGGATCAGCCCCAGCATTTT. Protein product: CASSKTGRSRDQPQHF.

V usage is TRBV28 and J usage is TRBJ2-5, with TRBD1 matching over 8 bases. Per germline, CDR1 MDHEN and CDR2 SYDVKM. The V segment lost 1 base and the J segment 2 bases; nucleotides outside the gene matches: 3. This CDR3 contains 15 residues. The CDR3 reads CASSLSGQVQETQYF. CDR3 coding DNA: TGTGCCAGCAGTTTATCGGGACAGGTGCAAGAGACCCAGTACTTC.

The V call is TRBV7-9, the J call TRBJ2-5, with D maybe TRBD2 (5 bases). This CDR3 has 15 amino acids. V lost 2 bases, J lost 5 bases, and 15 bases lay in between. Germline CDR1 reads SEHNR; CDR2 reads FQNEAQ (reference sequence). The CDR3 DNA sequence: TGTGCCAGCAGCTTAACCGACCCTTGGAGGGAGACCCAGTACTTC. It specifies CASSLTDPWRETQYF.

The chain is built from TRBV5-1 and TRBJ1-2, with D tentatively TRBD1 (5 bases). Trimming pared 5 bases from V and 4 bases from J, leaving 15 bases between. The CDR3 length is 14 residues. The germline V gene has CDR1 SGHRS and CDR2 YFSETQ. CDR3 nucleotides: TGCGCCAGCAGTCTTAGAACAGGAGCCTATGGCTACACCTTC. This translates into CASSLRTGAYGYTF.

The V call is TRBV3-1 (or the pseudogene TRBV3-2), the J call TRBJ2-7; unclear D gene. The V gene lost 1 base and the J gene lost 10 bases, with 11 bases spanning the gap. From germline, CDR1 is LGHDT and CDR2 YNNKEL (reference sequence). The CDR3 spans 12 residues. In nucleotides, the CDR3 is TGTGCCAGCAGCCAAGTGGGCTTCGAACAGTACTTC. Translation gives CASSQVGFEQYF.

V and J are TRBV5-6 and TRBJ2-3; 10 bases are shared with TRBD2. V lost 0 bases, J lost 8 bases, and 6 bases stayed unmatched. This CDR3 is built from 15 residues. CDR1 is SGHDT, CDR2 YYEEEE, per germline. CDR3 loop: CASSLGSGRAVTQYF. The CDR3 DNA is TGTGCCAGCAGCTTGGGGAGCGGGAGGGCCGTTACGCAGTATTTT.

The chain couples TRBV29-1 to TRBJ2-5, with TRBD1 as a possible D gene (5 bases). The CDR3 is 13 residues long. The germline V gene has CDR1 SQVTM and CDR2 ANQGSEA. The ends were cut back, 0 bases at V and 5 bases at J, with 10 bases in the middle. This CDR3 is CSVEELAGETQYF. CDR3 DNA sequence: TGCAGCGTTGAAGAACTCGCAGGGGAGACCCAGTACTTC.

The chain recombines TRBV27 with TRBJ1-2; TRBD1 aligns across 9 bases. Looked up from germline, CDR1 is MNHEY and CDR2 is SMNVEV (reference sequence). The CDR3 covers 14 residues. Trimming at V came to 5 bases and at J to 5 bases, leaving 6 bases not matched to a gene. The CDR3 DNA reads as TGTGCCAGCAGTCTCCGACAGGGGGGATATGGCTACACCTTC. It is translated as CASSLRQGGYGYTF.

This chain connects TRBV6-2 or TRBV6-3 to TRBJ1-5, with 8 bases fitting TRBD1. CDR3 size: 13 residues. Germline V gene data show CDR1 as MNHEY and CDR2 as SVGEGT. The trim removed 5 bases at V and 8 bases at J, leaving 5 bases unmatched. The DNA for the CDR3 is TGTGCCAGCAGTCCAGGGGGCCGGGAGCCCCAGCATTTT. Its translation is CASSPGGREPQHF.

The V and J genes are TRBV29-1 and TRBJ2-2, with 10 bases that match TRBD2. The trim removed 4 bases at V and 5 bases at J, leaving 10 bases unmatched. Germline CDR1 is SQVTM and CDR2 is ANQGSEA. The CDR3 sequence is 16 residues long. Here the CDR3 reads CSVVWLAGAPTGELFF. Written as DNA, the CDR3 is TGCAGCGTTGTTTGGCTAGCGGGAGCCCCTACCGGGGAGCTGTTTTTT.

This sequence joins TRBV24-1 and TRBJ2-5, with TRBD1 matching 7 bases. The CDR3 consists of 14 residues. Germline V gene data show CDR1 as KGHDR and CDR2 as SFDVKD. Unmatched junction bases numbered 0, after V lost 0 bases and J lost 3 bases. The CDR3 sequence: CATSDLDREETQYF. The CDR3 DNA reads TGTGCCACCAGTGATTTGGACAGGGAAGAGACCCAGTACTTC.

This chain links TRBV30 with TRBJ2-7; D is undetermined. Germline V gene sequence: CDR1 GTSNPN, CDR2 SVGIG (reference sequence). V shed 6 bases and J shed 4 bases, with 7 bases lying between them. The CDR3 is made up of 10 amino acids. The CDR3 coding sequence is TGTGCCTGCTCAACTTACGAGCAGTACTTC. Protein product: CACSTYEQYF.